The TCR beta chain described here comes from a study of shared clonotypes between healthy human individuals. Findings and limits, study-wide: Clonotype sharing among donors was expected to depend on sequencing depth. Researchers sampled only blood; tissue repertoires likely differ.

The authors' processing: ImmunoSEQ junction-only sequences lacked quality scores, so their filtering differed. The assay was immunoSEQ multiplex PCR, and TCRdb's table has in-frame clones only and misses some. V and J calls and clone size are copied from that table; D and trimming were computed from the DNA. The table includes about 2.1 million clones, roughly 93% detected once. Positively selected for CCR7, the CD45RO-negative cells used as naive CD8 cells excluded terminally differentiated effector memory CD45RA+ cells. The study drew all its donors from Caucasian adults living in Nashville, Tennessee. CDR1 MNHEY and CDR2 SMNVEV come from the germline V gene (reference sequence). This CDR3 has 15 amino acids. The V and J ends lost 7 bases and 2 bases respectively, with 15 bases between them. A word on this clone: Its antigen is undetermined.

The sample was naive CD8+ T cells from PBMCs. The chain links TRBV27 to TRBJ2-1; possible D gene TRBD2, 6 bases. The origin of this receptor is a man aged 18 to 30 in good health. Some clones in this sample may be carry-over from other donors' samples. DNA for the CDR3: TGTGCCAGCACCTTCCTGGCGGGACCCTACAATGAGCAGTTCTTC. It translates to CASTFLAGPYNEQFF.